These 11 T cell receptor beta chains share one sample of origin, sequenced in a study of control samples from healthy donors and cancer patients. Method: immunoSEQ multiplex PCR; TCRdb's copy keeps in-frame clones and lacks some. The table includes about 140,000 clones, about 90% detected once. The sample was blood. These receptors all come from a man aged 18 to 30 in good health.

The V call is TRBV3-1 (or the pseudogene TRBV3-2), the J call TRBJ2-1; perhaps TRBD2 as D (6 bases). The CDR3 spans 14 residues. The V end was cut by 4 bases, the J end by 3 bases, with 10 bases between. Germline V CDR1 and CDR2: LGHDT, YNNKEL (reference sequence). The CDR3 here is CASSRPSVYNEQFF. The CDR3 DNA is TGTGCCAGCAGCCGTCCTAGCGTCTACAATGAGCAGTTCTTC.

The chain is built from TRBV18 and TRBJ1-1; D unresolved. Germline CDR1 KGHSH, CDR2 LQKENI. CDR3 length equals 13 residues. Trimming left V 4 bases short and J 3 bases short, with 9 bases between. The CDR3 DNA reads as TGTGCCAGCTCACTCTCTTATGACACTGAAGCTTTCTTT. Protein product: CASSLSYDTEAFF. Supplemented by reference TRBV18 and TRBJ1-1, the full variable domain reads NAGVMQNPRHLVRRRGQEARLRCSPMKGHSHVYWYRQLPEEGLKFMVYLQKENIIDESGMPKERFSAEFPKEGPSILRIQQVVRGDSAAYFCASSLSYDTEAFFGQGTRLTVV.

The rearrangement links TRBV10-3 to TRBJ1-2; unclear D gene. V lost 0 bases and J lost 0, with 5 bases in between. CDR3 size: 14 residues. The germline V gene has CDR1 ENHRY and CDR2 SYGVKD. For the CDR3, the DNA is TGTGCCATCAGTGAGTCCGCCACTAACTATGGCTACACCTTC. This sequence encodes CAISESATNYGYTF.

V gene TRBV5-1 combines with J gene TRBJ1-4; no reliable D call. V shed 4 bases and J shed 7 bases, with 11 bases lying between them. The CDR3 length is 13 residues. Germline V gene sequence: CDR1 SGHRS, CDR2 YFSETQ. CDR3 nucleotide sequence: TGCGCCAGCAGCCGGGCGAGTGGTGAAAAACTGTTTTTT. Protein product: CASSRASGEKLFF.

V is TRBV30 and J is TRBJ2-7, with 7 bases aligning to TRBD2. Germline V CDR1 and CDR2: GTSNPN, SVGIG (reference sequence). The CDR3 runs 13 residues. V lost 6 bases to trimming and J lost 5 bases; unmatched junction nucleotides: 10. CDR3 loop: CACRGDGLHEQYF. CDR3 in DNA: TGTGCCTGCCGGGGGGACGGGCTGCACGAGCAGTACTTC.

A single count supports this clone. The rearrangement joins TRBV7-2 to TRBJ2-3; the match to TRBD2 covers 9 bases. The V segment lost 2 bases and the J segment 3 bases; nucleotides outside the gene matches: 12. This CDR3 region has 18 residues. In germline, CDR1 is SGHTA, CDR2 FQGNSA. DNA for the CDR3: TGTGCCAGCAGCTTAATCCGTCTCGGAGCGGGGGGAACAGATACGCAGTATTTT. Its translation is CASSLIRLGAGGTDTQYF.

This chain links TRBV5-8 with TRBJ2-1, with D uncertain. The germline CDR1 and CDR2 sequences are SGHTS and YDEGEE. V was clipped by 4 bases and J by 5 bases, with 13 bases between them. CDR3 length: 14 amino acids. CDR3 region: CASSLAWADNEQFF. DNA for the CDR3: TGTGCCAGCAGCCTCGCGTGGGCCGACAATGAGCAGTTCTTC. Complete variable domain (other parts from reference TRBV5-8 and TRBJ2-1): EAGVTQSPTHLIKTRGQQATLRCSPISGHTSVYWYQQALGLGLQFLLWYDEGEERNRGNFPPRFSGRQFPNYSSELNVNALELEDSALYLCASSLAWADNEQFFGPGTRLTVL.

V gene TRBV6-5 combines with J gene TRBJ1-1, with TRBD1 identical over 11 bases. V gave up 5 bases and J gave up 0 bases; unmatched junction bases: 2. Germline CDR1 MNHEY, CDR2 SVGAGI. The length of the CDR3 is 15 residues. DNA for the CDR3: TGTGCCAGCAGTCCGGACAGGGGGCTGAACACTGAAGCTTTCTTT. As protein: CASSPDRGLNTEAFF.

The chain is built from TRBV6-5 and TRBJ1-6; D perhaps matches TRBD1 (6 bases). CDR1 MNHEY and CDR2 SVGAGI come from the germline V gene. The CDR3 spans 15 residues. V lost 0 bases, J lost 8 bases, and 11 bases lay in between. CDR3: CASSYSWGAHSPLHF. CDR3 bases: TGTGCCAGCAGTTACTCCTGGGGGGCCCATTCACCCCTCCACTTT.

As to this clone: The final CDR3 position lacks the conserved phenylalanine or tryptophan, pointing to a likely read error. The J gene is TRBJ2-7, the V gene TRBV27, with D tentatively TRBD2 (5 bases). In germline, CDR1 is MNHEY, CDR2 SMNVEV (reference sequence). Trimming took 7 bases from V and 2 from J, leaving 12 bases between them. This CDR3 region has 13 residues. This CDR3 is CASKVDGTYEQYL. Here the CDR3 DNA reads TGTGCCAGCAAAGTCGACGGGACCTACGAGCAGTACCTC.

The chain has TRBV5-6 and TRBJ1-6; maybe TRBD1 (5 bases). CDR3 length: 14 residues. Germline V CDR1 and CDR2: SGHDT, YYEEEE. V shed 0 bases and J shed 14 bases, with 15 bases lying between them. The CDR3 here is CASSLAGWDGTLHF. Written as DNA, the CDR3 is TGTGCCAGCAGCTTGGCAGGGTGGGACGGTACCCTCCACTTT.